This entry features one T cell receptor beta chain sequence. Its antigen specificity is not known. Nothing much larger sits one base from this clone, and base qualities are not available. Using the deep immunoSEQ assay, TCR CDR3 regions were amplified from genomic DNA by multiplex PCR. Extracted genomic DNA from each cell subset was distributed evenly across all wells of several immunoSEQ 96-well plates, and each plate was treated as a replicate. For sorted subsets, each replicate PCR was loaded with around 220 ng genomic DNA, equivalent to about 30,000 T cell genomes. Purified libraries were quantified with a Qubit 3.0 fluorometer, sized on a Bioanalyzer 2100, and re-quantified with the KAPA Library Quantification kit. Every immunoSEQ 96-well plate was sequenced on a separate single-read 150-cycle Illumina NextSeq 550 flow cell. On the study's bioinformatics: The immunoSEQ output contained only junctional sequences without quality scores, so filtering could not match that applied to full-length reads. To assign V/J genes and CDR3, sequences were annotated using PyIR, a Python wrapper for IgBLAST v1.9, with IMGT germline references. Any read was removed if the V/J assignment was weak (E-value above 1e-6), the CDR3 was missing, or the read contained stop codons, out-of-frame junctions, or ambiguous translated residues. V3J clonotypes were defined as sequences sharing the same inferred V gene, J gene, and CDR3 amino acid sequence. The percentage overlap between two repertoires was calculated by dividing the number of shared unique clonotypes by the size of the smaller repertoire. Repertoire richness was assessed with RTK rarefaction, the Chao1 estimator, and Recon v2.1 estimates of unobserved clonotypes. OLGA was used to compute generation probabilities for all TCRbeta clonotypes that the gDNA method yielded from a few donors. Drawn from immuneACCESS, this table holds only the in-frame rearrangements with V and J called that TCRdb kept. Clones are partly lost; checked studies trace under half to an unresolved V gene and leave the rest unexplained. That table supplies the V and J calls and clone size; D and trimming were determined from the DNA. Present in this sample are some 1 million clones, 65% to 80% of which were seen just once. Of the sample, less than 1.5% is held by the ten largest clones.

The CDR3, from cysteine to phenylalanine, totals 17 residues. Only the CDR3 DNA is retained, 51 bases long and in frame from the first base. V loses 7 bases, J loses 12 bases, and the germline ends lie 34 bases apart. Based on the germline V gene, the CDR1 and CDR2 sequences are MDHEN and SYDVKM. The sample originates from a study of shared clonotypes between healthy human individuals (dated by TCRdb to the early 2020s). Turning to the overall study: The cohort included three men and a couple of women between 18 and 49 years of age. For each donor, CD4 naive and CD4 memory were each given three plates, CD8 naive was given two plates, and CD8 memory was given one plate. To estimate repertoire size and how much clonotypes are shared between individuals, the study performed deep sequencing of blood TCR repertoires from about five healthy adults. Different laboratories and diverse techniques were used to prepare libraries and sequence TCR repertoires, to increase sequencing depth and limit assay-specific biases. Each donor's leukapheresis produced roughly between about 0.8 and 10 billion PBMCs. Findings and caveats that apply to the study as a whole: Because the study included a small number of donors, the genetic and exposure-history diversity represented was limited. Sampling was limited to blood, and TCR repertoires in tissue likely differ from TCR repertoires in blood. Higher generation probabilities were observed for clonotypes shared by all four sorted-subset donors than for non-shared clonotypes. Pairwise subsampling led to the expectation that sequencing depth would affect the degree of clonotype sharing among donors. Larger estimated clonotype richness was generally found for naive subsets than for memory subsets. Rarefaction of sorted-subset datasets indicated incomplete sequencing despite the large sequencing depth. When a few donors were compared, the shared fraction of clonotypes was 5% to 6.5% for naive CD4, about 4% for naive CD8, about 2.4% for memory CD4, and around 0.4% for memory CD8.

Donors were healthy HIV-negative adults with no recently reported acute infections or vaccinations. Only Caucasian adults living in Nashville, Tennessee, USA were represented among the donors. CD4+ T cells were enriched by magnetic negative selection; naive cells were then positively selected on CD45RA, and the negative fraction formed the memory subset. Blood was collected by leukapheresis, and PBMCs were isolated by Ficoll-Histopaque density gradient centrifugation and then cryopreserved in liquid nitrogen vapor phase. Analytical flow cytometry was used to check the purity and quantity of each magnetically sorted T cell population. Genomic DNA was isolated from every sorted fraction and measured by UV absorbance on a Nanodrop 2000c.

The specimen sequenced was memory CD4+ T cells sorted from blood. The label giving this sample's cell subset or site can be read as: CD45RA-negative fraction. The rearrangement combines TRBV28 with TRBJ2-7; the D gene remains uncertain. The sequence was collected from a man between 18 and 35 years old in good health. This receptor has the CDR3 CASISGIGPTIRASWYF. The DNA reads TGTGCCAGCATCTCGGGTATAGGACCTACTATACGAGCAAGCTGGTACTTC.